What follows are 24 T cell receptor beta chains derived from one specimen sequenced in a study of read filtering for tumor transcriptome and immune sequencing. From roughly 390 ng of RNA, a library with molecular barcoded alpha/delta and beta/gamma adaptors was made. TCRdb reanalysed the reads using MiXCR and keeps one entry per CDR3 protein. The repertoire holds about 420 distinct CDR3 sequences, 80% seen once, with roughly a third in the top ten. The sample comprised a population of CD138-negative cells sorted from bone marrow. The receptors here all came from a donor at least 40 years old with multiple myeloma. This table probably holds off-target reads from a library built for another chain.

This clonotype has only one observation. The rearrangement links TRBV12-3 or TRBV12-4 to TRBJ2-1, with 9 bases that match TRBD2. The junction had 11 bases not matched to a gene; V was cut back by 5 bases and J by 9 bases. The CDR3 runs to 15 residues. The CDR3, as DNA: TGTGCCAGCAGTGATAGCGGGAGAGGGAACAGTGAGCAGTTCTTC. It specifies CASSDSGRGNSEQFF.

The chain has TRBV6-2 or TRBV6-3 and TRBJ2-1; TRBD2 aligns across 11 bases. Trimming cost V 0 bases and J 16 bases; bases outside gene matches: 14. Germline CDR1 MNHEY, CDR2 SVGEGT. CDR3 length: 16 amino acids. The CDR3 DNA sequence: TGTGCCAGCAGTTACTCAACTAGCGGGAGATGGGTACCCCCATTCTTC. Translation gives CASSYSTSGRWVPPFF.

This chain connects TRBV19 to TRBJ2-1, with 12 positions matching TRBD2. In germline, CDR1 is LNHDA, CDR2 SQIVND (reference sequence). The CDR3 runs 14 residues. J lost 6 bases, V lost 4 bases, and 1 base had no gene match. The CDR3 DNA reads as TGTGCCAGTAGTACTAGCGGGGGGGGCAATGAGCAGTTCTTC. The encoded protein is CASSTSGGGNEQFF.

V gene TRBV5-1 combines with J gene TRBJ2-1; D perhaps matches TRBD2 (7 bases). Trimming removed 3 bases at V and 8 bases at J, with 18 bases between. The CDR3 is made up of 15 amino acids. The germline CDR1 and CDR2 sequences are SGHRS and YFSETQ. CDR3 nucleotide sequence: TGCGCCAGCAGCTACGGCGGGGGCCAGAGACATGAGCAGTTCTTC. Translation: CASSYGGGQRHEQFF.

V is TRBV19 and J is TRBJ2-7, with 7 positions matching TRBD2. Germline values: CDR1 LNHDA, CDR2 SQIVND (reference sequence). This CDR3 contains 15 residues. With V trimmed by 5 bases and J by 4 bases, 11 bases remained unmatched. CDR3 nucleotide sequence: TGTGCCAGTAGTCCCCGGTCTAGCGGAGGTTACGAGCAGTACTTC. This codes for CASSPRSSGGYEQYF.

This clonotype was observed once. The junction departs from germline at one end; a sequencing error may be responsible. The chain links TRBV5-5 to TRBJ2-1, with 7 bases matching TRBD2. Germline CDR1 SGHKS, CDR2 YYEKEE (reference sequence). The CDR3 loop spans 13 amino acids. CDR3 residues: CASSLADAGDSGF. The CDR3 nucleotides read TGTGCCAGCAGCTTGGCCGATGCGGGAGATTCAGGTTTC. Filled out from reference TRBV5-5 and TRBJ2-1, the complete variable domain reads DAGVTQSPTHLIKTRGQQVTLRCSPISGHKSVSWYQQVLGQGPQFIFQYYEKEERGRGNFPDRFSARQFPNYSSELNVNALLLGDSALYLCASSLADAGDSGFGPGTRLTVL.

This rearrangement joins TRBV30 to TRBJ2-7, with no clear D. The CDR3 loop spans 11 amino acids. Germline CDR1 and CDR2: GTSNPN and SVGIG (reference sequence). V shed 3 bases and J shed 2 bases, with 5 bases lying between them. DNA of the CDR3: TGTGCCTGGAGACGAGCCTACGAGCAGTACTTC. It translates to CAWRRAYEQYF.

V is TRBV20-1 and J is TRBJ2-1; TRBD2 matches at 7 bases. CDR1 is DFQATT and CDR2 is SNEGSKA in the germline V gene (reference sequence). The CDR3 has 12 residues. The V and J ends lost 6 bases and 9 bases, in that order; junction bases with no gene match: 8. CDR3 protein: CSAVRDYLEQFF. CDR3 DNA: TGCAGTGCGGTCCGGGACTACCTTGAGCAGTTCTTC.

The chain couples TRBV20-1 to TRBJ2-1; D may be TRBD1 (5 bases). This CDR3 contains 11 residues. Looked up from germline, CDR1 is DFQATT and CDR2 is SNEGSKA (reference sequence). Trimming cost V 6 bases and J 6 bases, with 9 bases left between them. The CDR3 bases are TGCAGTGCAACCAGGGTCAATGAGCAGTTCTTC. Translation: CSATRVNEQFF.

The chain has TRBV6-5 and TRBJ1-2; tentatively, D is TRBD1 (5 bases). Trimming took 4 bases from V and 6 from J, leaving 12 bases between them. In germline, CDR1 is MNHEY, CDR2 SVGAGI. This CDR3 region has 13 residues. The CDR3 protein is CASSSPTGDGYTF. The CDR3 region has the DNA TGTGCCAGCAGTTCCCCGACGGGGGATGGCTACACCTTC.

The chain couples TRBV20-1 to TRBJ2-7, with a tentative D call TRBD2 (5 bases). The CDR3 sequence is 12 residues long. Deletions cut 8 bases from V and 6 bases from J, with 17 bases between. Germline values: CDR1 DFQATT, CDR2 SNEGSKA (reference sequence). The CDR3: CSSFGLRGEQYF. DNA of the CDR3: TGCAGTTCTTTCGGGCTTCGGGGCGAGCAGTACTTC.

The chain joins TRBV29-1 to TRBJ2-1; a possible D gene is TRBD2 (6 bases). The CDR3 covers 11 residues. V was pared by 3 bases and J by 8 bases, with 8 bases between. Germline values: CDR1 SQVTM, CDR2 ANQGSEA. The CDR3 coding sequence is TGCAGCGTTGAGTCGGGGGATGAGCAGTTCTTC. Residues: CSVESGDEQFF.

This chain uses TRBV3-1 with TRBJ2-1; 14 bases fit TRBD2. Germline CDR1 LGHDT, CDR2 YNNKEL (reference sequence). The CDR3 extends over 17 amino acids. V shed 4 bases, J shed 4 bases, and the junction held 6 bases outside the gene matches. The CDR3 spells CASSPGLAGGRYNEQFF. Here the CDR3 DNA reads TGTGCCAGCAGCCCCGGACTAGCGGGAGGTCGTTACAATGAGCAGTTCTTC.

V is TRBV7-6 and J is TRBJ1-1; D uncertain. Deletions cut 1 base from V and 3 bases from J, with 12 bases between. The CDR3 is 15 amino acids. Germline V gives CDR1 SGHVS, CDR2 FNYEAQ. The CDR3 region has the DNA TGTGCCAGCAGCTTAGGTGGTGTCTGGGACACTGAAGCTTTCTTT. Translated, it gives CASSLGGVWDTEAFF.

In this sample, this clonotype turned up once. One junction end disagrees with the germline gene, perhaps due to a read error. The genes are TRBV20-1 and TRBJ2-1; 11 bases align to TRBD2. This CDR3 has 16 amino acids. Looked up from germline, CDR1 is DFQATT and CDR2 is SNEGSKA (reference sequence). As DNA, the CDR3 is TGCAGCGCTAGAGATATAGCGGGAGGGGCTTACAATGAGCAGTTCTTC. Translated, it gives CSARDIAGGAYNEQFF.

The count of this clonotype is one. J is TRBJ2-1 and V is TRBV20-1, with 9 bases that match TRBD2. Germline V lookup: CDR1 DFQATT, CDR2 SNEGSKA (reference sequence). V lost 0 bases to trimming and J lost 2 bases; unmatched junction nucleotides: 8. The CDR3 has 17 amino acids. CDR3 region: CSARDLRTSDTYNEQFF. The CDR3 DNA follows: TGCAGTGCTAGAGATCTTAGGACTAGCGATACCTACAATGAGCAGTTCTTC.

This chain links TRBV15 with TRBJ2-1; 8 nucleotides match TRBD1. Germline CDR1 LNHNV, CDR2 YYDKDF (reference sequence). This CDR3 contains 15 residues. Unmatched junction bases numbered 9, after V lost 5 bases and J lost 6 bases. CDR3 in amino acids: CATSLNSGTGNEQFF. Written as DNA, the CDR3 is TGTGCCACCAGCCTTAATTCCGGGACAGGCAATGAGCAGTTCTTC.

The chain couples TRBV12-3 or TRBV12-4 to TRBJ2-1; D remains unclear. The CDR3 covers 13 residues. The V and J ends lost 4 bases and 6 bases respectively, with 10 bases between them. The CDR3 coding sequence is TGTGCCAGCAGTTCGGTTATCAGCAATGAGCAGTTCTTC. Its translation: CASSSVISNEQFF.

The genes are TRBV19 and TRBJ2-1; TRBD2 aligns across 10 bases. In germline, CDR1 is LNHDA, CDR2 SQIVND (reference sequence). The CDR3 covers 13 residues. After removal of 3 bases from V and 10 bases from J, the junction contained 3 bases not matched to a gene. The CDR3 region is CASSIWGLAEQFF. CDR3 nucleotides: TGTGCCAGTAGTATTTGGGGACTAGCGGAGCAGTTCTTC.

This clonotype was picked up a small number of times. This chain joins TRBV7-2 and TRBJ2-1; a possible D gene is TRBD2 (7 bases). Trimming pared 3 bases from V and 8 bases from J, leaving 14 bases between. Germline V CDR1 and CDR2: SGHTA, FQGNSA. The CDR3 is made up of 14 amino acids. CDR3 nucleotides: TGTGCCAGCAGCTTGAGTCGGGGGGCGGATGAGCAGTTCTTC. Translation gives CASSLSRGADEQFF.

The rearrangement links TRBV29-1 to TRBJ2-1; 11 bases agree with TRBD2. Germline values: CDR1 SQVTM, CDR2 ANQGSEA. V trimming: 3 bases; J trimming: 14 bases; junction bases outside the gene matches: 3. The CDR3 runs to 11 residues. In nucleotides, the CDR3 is TGCAGCGTTGAGAGGGGACTAGCGGAGTTCTTC. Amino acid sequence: CSVERGLAEFF.

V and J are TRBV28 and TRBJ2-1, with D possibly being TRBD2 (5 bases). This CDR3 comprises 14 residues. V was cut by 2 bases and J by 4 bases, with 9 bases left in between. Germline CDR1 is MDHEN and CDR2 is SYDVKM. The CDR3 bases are TGTGCCAGCAGTTTAGTTCGGGAATACAATGAGCAGTTCTTC. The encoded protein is CASSLVREYNEQFF.

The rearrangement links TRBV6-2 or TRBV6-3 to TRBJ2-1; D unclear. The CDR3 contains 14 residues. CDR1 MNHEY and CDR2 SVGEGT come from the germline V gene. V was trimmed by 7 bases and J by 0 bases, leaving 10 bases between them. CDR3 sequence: CASKPGTSYNEQFF. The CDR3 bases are TGTGCCAGCAAGCCTGGCACCTCCTACAATGAGCAGTTCTTC.

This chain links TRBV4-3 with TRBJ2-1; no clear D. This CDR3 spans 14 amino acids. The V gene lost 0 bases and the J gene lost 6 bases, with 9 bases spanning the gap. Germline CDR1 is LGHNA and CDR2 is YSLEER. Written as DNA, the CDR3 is TGCGCCAGCAGCCAAGATCGCTCGGTCAATGAGCAGTTCTTC. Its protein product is CASSQDRSVNEQFF.